This T cell receptor (beta chain) was captured by sequencing in a study of regulatory T cells in long-lasting Graves disease. In the study overall: Less than 3 months of antithyroid drugs had been taken by newly diagnosed Graves' patients.

Building the TCR beta libraries relied on iRepertoire HTBI primers, and CDR3 regions underwent Arm-PCR. Each CDR3 protein gets one entry after TCRdb re-called the multiplex PCR reads with MiXCR. The sample includes hundreds of thousands of distinct CDR3 sequences, approximately 15% of them seen just once. CDR1 and CDR2 from the germline V gene are SGHVS and FNYEAQ. V lost 0 bases, J lost 10 bases, and 13 bases lay in between. The CDR3 length is 15 residues. Study observations and caveats: Persistent-disease Graves' patients showed less TCR diversity than new cases.

Of note for this clonotype: What it binds is not known.

The time point here: newly diagnosed GD, antithyroid drugs for less than 3 months. PBMC RNA served as the TCR library source. This sample was shared with a second study, whose subject was T cells in Graves' hyperthyroidism and ophthalmopathy.

Sample: peripheral blood mononuclear cells (PBMCs), taken at new diagnosis, from a patient treated with antithyroid drugs. V gene TRBV7-6 combines with J gene TRBJ1-6; no clear D. The sequence came from a man aged 25-45 years with Graves disease. In nucleotides, the CDR3 is TGTGCCAGCAGCTTAGCTCCCGGAGTCAACTCACCCCTCCACTTT. As protein: CASSLAPGVNSPLHF.